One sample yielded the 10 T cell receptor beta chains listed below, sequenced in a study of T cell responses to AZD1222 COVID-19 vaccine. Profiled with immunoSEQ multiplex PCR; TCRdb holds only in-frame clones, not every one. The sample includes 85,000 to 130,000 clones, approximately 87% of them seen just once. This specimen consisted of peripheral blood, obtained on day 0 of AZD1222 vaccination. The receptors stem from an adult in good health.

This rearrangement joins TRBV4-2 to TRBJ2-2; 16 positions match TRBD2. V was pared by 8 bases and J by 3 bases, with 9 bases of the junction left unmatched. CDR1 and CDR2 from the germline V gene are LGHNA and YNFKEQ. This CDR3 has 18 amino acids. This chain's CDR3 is CASGVPGLAGGDTGELFF. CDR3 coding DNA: TGTGCCAGCGGCGTCCCGGGACTAGCGGGAGGGGACACCGGGGAGCTGTTTTTT.

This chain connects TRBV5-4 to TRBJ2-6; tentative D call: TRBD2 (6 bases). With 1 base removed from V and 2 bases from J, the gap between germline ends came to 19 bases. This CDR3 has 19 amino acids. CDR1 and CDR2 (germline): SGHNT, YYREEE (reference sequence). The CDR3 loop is CASSLIFFERRAGANVLTF. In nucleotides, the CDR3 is TGTGCCAGCAGCTTGATCTTTTTCGAGAGGAGGGCTGGGGCCAACGTCCTGACTTTC.

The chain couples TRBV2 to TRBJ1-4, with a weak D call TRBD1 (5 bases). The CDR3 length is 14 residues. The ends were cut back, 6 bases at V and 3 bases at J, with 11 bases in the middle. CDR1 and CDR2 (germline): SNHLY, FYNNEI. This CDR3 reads CASRPGTSNEKLFF. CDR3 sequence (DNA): TGTGCCAGCAGACCCGGGACTTCTAATGAAAAACTGTTTTTT.

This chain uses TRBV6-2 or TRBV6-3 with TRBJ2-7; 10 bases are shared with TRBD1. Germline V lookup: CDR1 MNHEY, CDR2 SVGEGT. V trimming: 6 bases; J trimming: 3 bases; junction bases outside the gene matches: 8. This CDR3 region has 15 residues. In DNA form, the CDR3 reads TGTGCCAGCAGCTCGATTAGGACAGGGGGCTACGAGCAGTACTTC. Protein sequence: CASSSIRTGGYEQYF.

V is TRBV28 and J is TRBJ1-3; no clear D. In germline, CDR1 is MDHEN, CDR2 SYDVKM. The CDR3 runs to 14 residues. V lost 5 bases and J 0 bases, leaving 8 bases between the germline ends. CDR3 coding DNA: TGTGCCAGCAGTCGTTCTAACTCTGGAAACACCATATATTTT. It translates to CASSRSNSGNTIYF.

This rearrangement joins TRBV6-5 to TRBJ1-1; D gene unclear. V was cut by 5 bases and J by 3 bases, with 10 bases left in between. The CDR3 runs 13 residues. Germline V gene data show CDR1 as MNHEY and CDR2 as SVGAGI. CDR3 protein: CASSHLPDTEAFF. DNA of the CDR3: TGTGCCAGCAGTCACCTCCCGGACACTGAAGCTTTCTTT.

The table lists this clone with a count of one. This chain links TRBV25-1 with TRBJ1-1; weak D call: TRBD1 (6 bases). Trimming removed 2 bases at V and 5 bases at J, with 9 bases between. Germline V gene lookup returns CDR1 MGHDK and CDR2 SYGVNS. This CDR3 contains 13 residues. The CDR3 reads CASSERGGTEAFF. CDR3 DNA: TGTGCCAGCAGTGAAAGGGGGGGTACTGAAGCTTTCTTT.

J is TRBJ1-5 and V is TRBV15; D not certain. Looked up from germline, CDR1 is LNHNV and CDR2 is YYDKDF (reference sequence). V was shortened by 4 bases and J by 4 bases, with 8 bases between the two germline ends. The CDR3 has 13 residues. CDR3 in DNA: TGTGCCACCAGCATAACCGGGAATCAGCCCCAGCATTTT. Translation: CATSITGNQPQHF.

The CDR3 DNA is TGTGCCAGTAGTATAGAGGAGAGGGGACCGAACACTGAAGCTTTCTTT. It translates to CASSIEERGPNTEAFF. The chain employs TRBV19 and TRBJ1-1; D is possibly TRBD1 (5 bases). Trimming took 0 bases from V and 1 from J, leaving 12 bases between them. This CDR3 spans 16 amino acids. The germline CDR1 and CDR2 sequences are LNHDA and SQIVND (reference sequence).

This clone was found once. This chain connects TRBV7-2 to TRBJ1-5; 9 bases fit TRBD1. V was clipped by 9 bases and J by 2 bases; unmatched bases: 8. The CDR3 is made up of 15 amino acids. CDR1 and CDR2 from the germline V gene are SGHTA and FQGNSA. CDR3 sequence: CASENRGLGNQPQHF. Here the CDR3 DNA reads TGTGCCAGTGAAAACAGGGGGCTTGGCAATCAGCCCCAGCATTTT.